This T cell receptor beta chain was captured in a study of blood T cell repertoires in COVID-19. As for the study in general: The study drew acute and convalescent COVID-19 samples from the United States, Italy and Spain. T cells, B-cell-depleted T cells, or PBMCs provided the cDNA or gDNA that served as material.

Everyone who took part was roughly 18 to 89 years old, and they came from about 25 US areas. V was pared by 6 bases and J by 0 bases, with 3 bases of the junction left unmatched. The CDR3 covers 14 residues. The germline V gene encodes CDR1 SNHLY and CDR2 FYNNEI. Original analysis: Reference gene primer amplification in the assay estimated nucleated cell counts. Libraries were prepared by immunoSEQ multiplex PCR; TCRdb keeps only in-frame clonotypes and omits some of them. V and J calls and clone size are as listed in that table; D and trimming were resolved from the DNA. The sample shows more than 85,000 clones, just over 85% of them seen only once.

This clonotype was obtained from a woman aged 45-65 years who had recovered from COVID-19. Sequencing input: PBMCs or T cells enriched from blood (not recorded which). This rearrangement joins TRBV2 to TRBJ1-2, with 8 nucleotides matching TRBD1. CDR3 nucleotide sequence: TGTGCCAGCAGAAGGACAGGGACTAACTATGGCTACACCTTC. This encodes CASRRTGTNYGYTF.